This T cell receptor beta chain came from a study of early T cells in non-severe SARS-CoV-2 infection. As for the study in general: Sequencing was performed on bulk RNA from unsorted whole blood, leaving chains unpaired.

The CDR3 consists of 10 residues. With 8 bases removed from V and 9 bases from J, the gap between germline ends came to 9 bases. Unique molecular identifiers were added to individual cDNA molecules. A single record per CDR3 protein comes from TCRdb applying MiXCR to the 5' RACE reads. In the table there are about 26,000 distinct CDR3 sequences, around 4.5% of which are singletons. This clonotype has at least ten counts. Sequencing was done on a sample of whole blood. The rearrangement links TRBV12-3 or TRBV12-4 to TRBJ2-3, with no clear D. This receptor was taken from an adult who was a healthcare worker with PCR-confirmed SARS-CoV-2 infection or an uninfected control (not recorded which). CDR3 bases: TGTGCCAGCGGATCCGGGACGCAGTATTTT. It yields the protein CASGSGTQYF.